One sample yielded the 30 T cell receptor beta chains listed below, sequenced in a study of identical twins. Using its own MiXCR run on the 5' RACE reads, TCRdb lists one record per CDR3 protein. There are approximately 210,000 distinct CDR3 sequences in the sample; about 16% occur only once, and around two fifths lies in the top ten. These same records also appear under a second study, on T cells expressing NK-cell markers.

Sequenced: CD8+ T cells sorted from blood. Source of these receptors: a woman aged 18-29 years in good health.

This clonotype was seen a handful of times. CDR3 sequence (DNA): TGTGCCAGCAGCGTAGAGGGACAGGGCGATGGCTACACCTTC. Protein sequence: CASSVEGQGDGYTF. V and J are TRBV9 and TRBJ1-2; 9 positions match TRBD1. The V gene end was trimmed by 0 bases and the J gene end by 6 bases; junction bases not matched to a gene: 3. From germline, CDR1 is SGDLS and CDR2 YYNGEE. There are 14 residues in the CDR3.

This clonotype turned up a few times. This chain uses TRBV5-1 with TRBJ2-7; D gene unclear. The CDR3 has 14 amino acids. The germline V gene encodes CDR1 SGHRS and CDR2 YFSETQ. Trimming left V 4 bases short and J 1 base short, with 12 bases between. The CDR3 loop reads CASSALGQSYEQYF. DNA of the CDR3: TGCGCCAGCAGCGCTCTAGGTCAATCCTACGAGCAGTACTTC.

This clonotype has more than one count but fewer than ten. The V call is TRBV29-1, the J call TRBJ2-2, with 13 bases lining up with TRBD2. The germline CDR1 and CDR2 sequences are SQVTM and ANQGSEA. The CDR3 length is 15 residues. Unmatched junction bases numbered 6, after V lost 6 bases and J lost 5 bases. The CDR3 nucleotides read TGCAGCGTCGGACTAGCGGGAGTGTTTACCGGGGAGCTGTTTTTT. Its protein is CSVGLAGVFTGELFF.

The V and J genes are TRBV7-6 and TRBJ1-2, with 9 nucleotides matching TRBD1. The CDR3 runs to 17 residues. Losses at the gene ends were 5 bases for V and 5 bases for J; bases not matched to a gene: 15. Germline V CDR1 and CDR2: SGHVS, FNYEAQ. CDR3 sequence (DNA): TGTGCCAGCAGCCTGACATCGGGAACAGGGGGCCAATATGGCTACACCTTC. It translates to CASSLTSGTGGQYGYTF.

This clonotype showed up many times. The chain links TRBV12-3 or TRBV12-4 to TRBJ1-1, with D hard to call. V gave up 2 bases and J gave up 0 bases, with 4 bases separating them. The CDR3 totals 13 residues. The chain's CDR3 is CASSLTVNTEAFF. In DNA, the CDR3 is TGTGCCAGCAGTTTAACGGTGAACACTGAAGCTTTCTTT.

The rearrangement links TRBV7-9 to TRBJ1-2; D is unclear. This CDR3 is built from 15 residues. V lost 5 bases to trimming and J lost 5 bases, with 18 bases between them. CDR1 is SEHNR and CDR2 is FQNEAQ in the germline V gene (reference sequence). The CDR3 sequence: CASSETVSEIYGYTF. For the CDR3, the DNA is TGTGCCAGCAGCGAAACAGTTTCCGAGATTTATGGCTACACCTTC.

This clonotype was detected only once. The chain couples TRBV9 to TRBJ2-5; no definite D call. V was pared by 10 bases and J by 2 bases, with 15 bases between. This CDR3 has 13 amino acids. Germline V gene data show CDR1 as SGDLS and CDR2 as YYNGEE. CDR3: CAPPGQLQETQYF. CDR3 DNA sequence: TGTGCCCCTCCCGGGCAGCTACAAGAGACCCAGTACTTC.

The chain joins TRBV12-3 or TRBV12-4 to TRBJ2-3; the D is unclear. This CDR3 spans 14 amino acids. Trimming left V 6 bases short and J 6 bases short, with 16 bases between. CDR3 protein: CASSPYRAADTQYF. CDR3 coding DNA: TGTGCCAGCAGCCCGTACCGGGCGGCGGATACGCAGTATTTT.

V gene TRBV6-6 combines with J gene TRBJ2-7; TRBD1 agrees at 9 bases. CDR1 MNHNY and CDR2 SVGAGI come from the germline V gene (reference sequence). The CDR3 contains 13 residues. The V and J ends lost 7 bases and 6 bases, in that order; junction bases with no gene match: 7. CDR3 sequence: CASTNTGGSEQYF. The DNA of the CDR3 is TGTGCCAGCACCAACACAGGGGGCTCCGAGCAGTACTTC.

The V call is TRBV29-1, the J call TRBJ2-7, with 11 bases fitting TRBD2. Per the germline V gene, CDR1 is SQVTM and CDR2 is ANQGSEA. J lost 4 bases, V lost 0 bases, and 2 bases had no gene match. The CDR3 runs to 14 residues. CDR3 in DNA: TGCAGCGTTGAAGAGGGGACTAGCGGATACGAGCAGTACTTC. Its protein product is CSVEEGTSGYEQYF.

J is TRBJ2-1 and V is TRBV7-2; no firm D call. With 6 bases removed from V and 0 bases from J, the gap between germline ends came to 15 bases. Germline V gives CDR1 SGHTA, CDR2 FQGNSA. CDR3 size: 16 residues. CDR3 nucleotides: TGTGCCAGCAGGGGCGGTTTGCGCGGCTCCTACAATGAGCAGTTCTTC. Translated, it gives CASRGGLRGSYNEQFF.

This clonotype was detected ten times or more. The V gene is TRBV5-1, the J gene TRBJ2-5; 15 bases line up with TRBD2. Germline assignment: CDR1 SGHRS and CDR2 YFSETQ. With 5 bases clipped from V and 2 bases from J, the junction kept 10 bases outside the gene matches. The CDR3 length is 18 residues. The CDR3: CASRPGTSGGSAQETQYF. DNA for the CDR3: TGCGCCAGCAGACCCGGGACTAGCGGGGGGTCCGCTCAAGAGACCCAGTACTTC.

CDR3 region: CASSMFGGQGGPQHF. CDR3 nucleotide sequence: TGTGCCAGTAGTATGTTCGGGGGGCAAGGTGGGCCCCAGCATTTT. This chain joins TRBV19 and TRBJ1-5, with D perhaps TRBD1 (6 bases). Per germline, CDR1 LNHDA and CDR2 SQIVND (reference sequence). The length of the CDR3 is 15 residues. Trimming took 3 bases from V and 9 from J, leaving 18 bases between them. Looking up the rest from reference TRBV19 and TRBJ1-5 gives the full variable domain: DGGITQSPKYLFRKEGQNVTLSCEQNLNHDAMYWYRQDPGQGLRLIYYSQIVNDFQKGDIAEGYSVSREKKESFPLTVTSAQKNPTAFYLCASSMFGGQGGPQHFGDGTRLSIL.

Only a few counts were recorded for this clonotype. V is TRBV7-9 and J is TRBJ2-3; D unclear. The CDR3 runs 12 residues. V lost 4 bases, J lost 6 bases, and 8 bases lay in between. Germline V gene data show CDR1 as SEHNR and CDR2 as FQNEAQ (reference sequence). This chain's CDR3 is CASSSPRDTQYF. CDR3 DNA sequence: TGTGCCAGCAGCTCCCCTAGGGATACGCAGTATTTT.

This clonotype turned up a few times. The DNA for the CDR3 is TGTGCCAGCAGCAGGACAGCGAACACTGAAGCTTTCTTT. Translated, it gives CASSRTANTEAFF. This sequence joins TRBV7-2 and TRBJ1-1; D might be TRBD1 (6 bases). CDR1 is SGHTA and CDR2 is FQGNSA in the germline V gene. The V and J ends lost 5 bases and 1 base respectively, with 8 bases between them. This CDR3 is built from 13 residues. Using reference TRBV7-2 and TRBJ1-1 for the parts outside the CDR3, the full variable domain is GAGVSQSPSNKVTEKGKDVELRCDPISGHTALYWYRQSLGQGLEFLIYFQGNSAPDKSGLPSDRFSAERTGGSVSTLTIQRTQQEDSAVYLCASSRTANTEAFFGQGTRLTVV.

The chain is built from TRBV7-8 and TRBJ1-1; TRBD1 agrees at 10 bases. The CDR3 contains 15 residues. Germline V gene lookup returns CDR1 SGHVS and CDR2 FQNEAQ. The ends lost 4 bases at V and 5 bases at J; junction bases unmatched: 7. The CDR3 DNA is TGTGCCAGCAGCTGGGACAGGGGTTTGGGAACTGAAGCTTTCTTT. This encodes CASSWDRGLGTEAFF.

This clonotype has a handful of counts. The J gene is TRBJ2-5, the V gene TRBV5-1; D unresolved. The CDR3 loop spans 14 amino acids. Germline CDR1 and CDR2: SGHRS and YFSETQ. The V gene lost 1 base and the J gene lost 1 base, with 8 bases spanning the gap. The CDR3 sequence is CASSLFSGQETQYF. CDR3 bases: TGCGCCAGCAGCTTGTTTTCGGGCCAAGAGACCCAGTACTTC.

J is TRBJ2-1 and V is TRBV11-2, with D hard to call. The CDR3 has 12 residues. The germline V gene has CDR1 SGHAT and CDR2 FQNNGV. Deletions cut 2 bases from V and 10 bases from J, with 9 bases between. The CDR3 nucleotides are TGTGCCAGCAGCTTAATGCCCTTGGAGCAGTTCTTC. Protein product: CASSLMPLEQFF. The complete variable domain, with remaining parts taken from reference TRBV11-2 and TRBJ2-1, reads EAGVAQSPRYKIIEKRQSVAFWCNPISGHATLYWYQQILGQGPKLLIQFQNNGVVDDSQLPKDRFSAERLKGVDSTLKIQPAKLEDSAVYLCASSLMPLEQFFGPGTRLTVL.

CDR3: CASSLTGENTGELFF. CDR3 DNA: TGTGCCAGCAGTTTGACCGGGGAAAACACCGGGGAGCTGTTTTTT. The V and J genes are TRBV6-5 and TRBJ2-2; possibly TRBD2 for D (5 bases). V was pared by 4 bases and J by 2 bases, with 11 bases between. Germline V gene data show CDR1 as MNHEY and CDR2 as SVGAGI. The CDR3 contains 15 residues.

This clonotype has more than one count but fewer than ten. V is TRBV11-2 and J is TRBJ2-5, with D perhaps given as TRBD1 or TRBD2 (5 bases each). CDR3 length: 15 residues. The germline CDR1 and CDR2 sequences are SGHAT and FQNNGV. Trimming took off 1 base at V and 3 bases at J, with 12 bases between the two ends. DNA for the CDR3: TGTGCCAGCAGCTTAGCGGGGCGAGAAGAAGAGACCCAGTACTTC. Amino acid sequence: CASSLAGREEETQYF. The complete variable domain, with remaining parts taken from reference TRBV11-2 and TRBJ2-5, reads EAGVAQSPRYKIIEKRQSVAFWCNPISGHATLYWYQQILGQGPKLLIQFQNNGVVDDSQLPKDRFSAERLKGVDSTLKIQPAKLEDSAVYLCASSLAGREEETQYFGPGTRLLVL.

V gene TRBV5-5 combines with J gene TRBJ1-4; tentative D call: TRBD1 (5 bases). V lost 2 bases and J lost 7, with 12 bases in between. The CDR3 covers 14 residues. Germline lookup yields CDR1 SGHKS and CDR2 YYEKEE (reference sequence). The CDR3 sequence: CASSFWGYREKLFF. CDR3 DNA: TGTGCCAGCAGCTTTTGGGGGTATCGTGAAAAACTGTTTTTT.

This clonotype showed up just a few times. The J gene is TRBJ1-1, the V gene TRBV7-2, with D unresolved. The CDR3 runs to 10 residues. V shed 6 bases and J shed 3 bases, with 2 bases lying between them. Germline loops: CDR1 SGHTA, CDR2 FQGNSA. The CDR3 spells CASRYTEAFF. The CDR3, as DNA: TGTGCCAGCAGGTACACTGAAGCTTTCTTT.

This clonotype has a handful of counts. The rearrangement links TRBV7-9 to TRBJ2-7, with TRBD1 identical over 11 bases. The CDR3 runs to 15 residues. CDR1 SEHNR and CDR2 FQNEAQ come from the germline V gene (reference sequence). V was pared by 4 bases and J by 3 bases, with 5 bases of the junction left unmatched. The CDR3 loop reads CASSSRTGGYYEQYF. CDR3 DNA: TGTGCCAGCAGCTCTCGGACAGGGGGCTACTACGAGCAGTACTTC.

The gene calls are TRBV5-6 and TRBJ2-1, with 10 nucleotides matching TRBD2. With V trimmed by 6 bases and J by 10 bases, 19 bases remained unmatched. CDR1 is SGHDT, CDR2 YYEEEE, per germline. CDR3 size: 17 residues. CDR3 in DNA: TGTGCCAGCAACAAAGCTAGCGGGAGAAAGGGCCTCTGGGAGCAGTTCTTC. This encodes CASNKASGRKGLWEQFF.

The V gene is TRBV11-2, the J gene TRBJ2-3; 9 bases align to TRBD2. The trim removed 1 base at V and 5 bases at J, leaving 13 bases unmatched. Germline V gene data show CDR1 as SGHAT and CDR2 as FQNNGV. This CDR3 contains 18 residues. CDR3 sequence (DNA): TGTGCCAGCAGCTTAGTAGTAATGGCGGGAGGGCCGATAGATACGCAGTATTTT. Translating it yields CASSLVVMAGGPIDTQYF.

The V gene is TRBV5-5, the J gene TRBJ1-1; D is uncertain. Looked up from germline, CDR1 is SGHKS and CDR2 is YYEKEE (reference sequence). This CDR3 is 13 amino acids long. Trimming removed 0 bases from V and 5 bases from J, with 8 bases in between. CDR3 in DNA: TGTGCCAGCAGCTTGGCCACGGGAACTGAAGCTTTCTTT. Its translation: CASSLATGTEAFF.

The chain joins TRBV6-6 to TRBJ1-1, with unresolved D. CDR3 length: 11 residues. Deletions cut 2 bases from V and 6 bases from J, with 4 bases between. Germline V gives CDR1 MNHNY, CDR2 SVGAGI (reference sequence). The CDR3 sequence is CASSYPPEAFF. In DNA, the CDR3 is TGTGCCAGCAGTTACCCCCCTGAAGCTTTCTTT.

This clonotype came up many times. The chain carries TRBV20-1 and TRBJ2-1; TRBD1 matches 7 bases. Germline assignment: CDR1 DFQATT and CDR2 SNEGSKA (reference sequence). V was pared by 6 bases and J by 0 bases, with 5 bases of the junction left unmatched. The length of the CDR3 is 14 residues. The CDR3 sequence is CSATGLNSYNEQFF. The CDR3, as DNA: TGCAGTGCGACAGGGTTGAACTCCTACAATGAGCAGTTCTTC.

This clonotype was seen repeatedly, ten times or more. CDR3 loop: CASSLGGPNQPQHF. CDR3 in DNA: TGTGCCAGCAGTCTAGGGGGCCCCAATCAGCCCCAGCATTTT. The chain combines TRBV12-3 or TRBV12-4 with TRBJ1-5, with TRBD1 matching 7 bases. This CDR3 spans 14 amino acids. The trim removed 5 bases at V and 3 bases at J, leaving 4 bases unmatched.

This clonotype appeared a few times. The J gene is TRBJ2-7, the V gene TRBV9, with D perhaps matching TRBD1 (5 bases). Deletions cut 1 base from V and 3 bases from J, with 11 bases between. Germline V CDR1 and CDR2: SGDLS, YYNGEE. This CDR3 spans 14 amino acids. The CDR3 region has the DNA TGTGCCAGCAGCGTATCCTCGCAGGGCTACGAGCAGTACTTC. Protein product: CASSVSSQGYEQYF.